This T cell receptor beta chain appears in the sequencing data of a study of identical twins. CDR1 is SQVTM, CDR2 ANQGSEA, per germline. With 6 bases removed from V and 0 bases from J, the gap between germline ends came to 15 bases. The CDR3 loop spans 15 amino acids. MiXCR, run by TCRdb on the 5' RACE reads, gives a single entry per CDR3 protein. The profile shows fewer than 650,000 distinct CDR3 sequences, about 7% of them singletons. This clonotype was counted at least ten times. This sample was also put to use in a study of yellow fever vaccine responses in identical twins.

The V and J genes are TRBV29-1 and TRBJ1-3, with D possibly being TRBD1 (5 bases). The receptor was isolated from a woman younger than 35 in good health. The sequencing input was PBMCs. CDR3 sequence reads: CSVSPGTGSGNTIYF. CDR3 in DNA: TGCAGCGTCAGCCCTGGTACAGGCTCTGGAAACACCATATATTTT.